This TCR beta chain was profiled in a study of CD8+ T cells in alopecia areata. Separation by sorting yielded CD4+ and CD8+ T cells from PBMCs. Trimming removed 2 bases from V and 2 bases from J, with 12 bases in between. CDR1 is MNHEY and CDR2 is SMNVEV in the germline V gene (reference sequence). The CDR3 has 15 amino acids. Turning to this clone: Antigen specificity is unknown.

General study points: Sequenced scalp T cells also include alphabeta T cells resident in normal skin. Lesional scalp displayed greater clonality than normal scalp, most notably in alopecia totalis/universalis. The study found TCR sharing across patients less clear than in mice, possibly for HLA reasons.

In each case, RNA was isolated and then reverse transcribed into cDNA as the sequencing template. The assay was immunoSEQ multiplex PCR, and TCRdb's table has in-frame clones only and misses some. Here the sample spans 90,000 to 130,000 clones, approximately 50% being singletons. Specimen: NKG2D-low CD8+ T cells sorted from blood. The origin of this receptor is a human donor with alopecia areata. This chain links TRBV27 with TRBJ1-1; no definite D call. The CDR3 loop is CASSLLGRPNTEAFF. DNA for the CDR3: TGTGCCAGCAGTTTACTTGGACGACCTAACACTGAAGCTTTCTTT.